A selection of T cell receptor beta chains follows, all from one sample in a study of blood T cell repertoires in COVID-19. Profiling relied on immunoSEQ multiplex PCR, and the TCRdb table lists in-frame clones only, not all of them. The profile shows a few hundred thousand clones, over 75% of them singletons. The source material was PBMCs or T cells enriched from blood (not recorded which). Receptor source: a young woman who had recovered from COVID-19. The CDR3 runs from the conserved cysteine through the conserved F or W. Fields, in order: V gene, J gene, D gene, clone size, CDR3 protein, CDR3 DNA. A D gene is named only where the DNA matches it firmly. Not every row has a clone size; where given, it reads once, few, many or a size class.

>TRBV28|TRBJ1-5|-|-
CASNLLRGRHQPQHF
TGTGCCAGCAACCTTCTCAGGGGTCGGCATCAGCCCCAGCATTTT
>TRBV6-5|TRBJ2-2|-|-
CASSPFNTGELFF
TGTGCCAGCAGTCCCTTCAACACCGGGGAGCTGTTTTTT
>TRBV18|TRBJ1-2|TRBD1|-
CASSPATGNYGYTF
TGTGCCAGCTCACCTGCGACAGGGAACTATGGCTACACCTTC
>TRBV11-3|TRBJ1-5|TRBD1|few
CASSASHRGHQPQHF
TGTGCCAGCAGCGCCTCCCACAGGGGGCATCAGCCCCAGCATTTT
>TRBV24-1|TRBJ2-2|TRBD1|-
CATSDATGEISGELFF
TGTGCCACCAGTGATGCGACAGGGGAAATTTCCGGGGAGCTGTTTTTT
>TRBV4-1|TRBJ2-3|TRBD2|-
CASSQEWTSRSTDTQYF
TGCGCCAGCAGCCAAGAGTGGACTAGCAGAAGCACAGATACGCAGTATTTT
>TRBV28|TRBJ2-5|-|-
CASSFSDNQETQYF
TGTGCCAGCAGTTTTAGTGACAATCAAGAGACCCAGTACTTC
>TRBV5-1|TRBJ2-5|TRBD1|-
CASSSSTGGAETQYF
TGCGCCAGCAGCTCCTCGACAGGGGGCGCGGAGACCCAGTACTTC
>TRBV7-3|TRBJ2-1|-|-
CASSPPGDNEQFF
TGTGCCAGCAGCCCCCCAGGGGACAATGAGCAGTTCTTC
>TRBV10-1|TRBJ2-5|-|-
CASSRHPSETQYF
TGCGCCAGCAGTCGACACCCCTCCGAGACCCAGTACTTC
>TRBV19|TRBJ2-1|TRBD2|-
CASSIRTSGGTYNEQFF
TGTGCCAGTAGTATCAGGACTAGCGGCGGGACCTACAATGAGCAGTTCTTC
>TRBV4-1|TRBJ1-1|-|-
CASSPPTQGTEAFF
TGCGCCAGCAGCCCTCCCACCCAGGGCACTGAAGCTTTCTTT
>TRBV5-6|TRBJ2-2|-|-
CASSLVPRGDTGELFF
TGTGCCAGCAGCTTGGTTCCCAGGGGGGACACCGGGGAGCTGTTTTTT
>TRBV5-6|TRBJ2-7|TRBD2|-
CASSPQRGRGEQYF
TGTGCCAGCAGCCCCCAGCGGGGACGGGGCGAGCAGTACTTC
>TRBV7-9|TRBJ2-7|TRBD2|-
CASSPRLAGDPHSYEQYF
TGTGCCAGCAGCCCTCGACTAGCGGGGGACCCTCACTCCTACGAGCAGTACTTC
>TRBV6-6|TRBJ2-2|-|few
CASSYSNTGELFF
TGTGCCAGCAGTTACAGCAACACCGGGGAGCTGTTTTTT
>TRBV7-8|TRBJ2-2|-|many
CASSSGPWMTNTGELFF
TGTGCCAGCAGCTCAGGGCCTTGGATGACGAACACCGGGGAGCTGTTTTTT
>TRBV28|TRBJ1-4|-|-
CASNDRSATNEKLFF
TGTGCCAGCAACGACAGGTCCGCAACTAATGAAAAACTGTTTTTT
>TRBV3-1/TRBV3-2|TRBJ2-7|-|-
CASSQQGVGATEQYF
TGTGCCAGCAGCCAACAGGGTGTTGGAGCTACCGAGCAGTACTTC
>TRBV18|TRBJ1-5|-|once
CASSPQRGNQPQHF
TGTGCCAGCTCACCCCAGCGCGGCAATCAGCCCCAGCATTTT
>TRBV19|TRBJ2-3|TRBD2|-
CASRRTSGDEFGTDTQYF
TGTGCCAGTAGGAGGACTAGCGGGGACGAGTTTGGCACAGATACGCAGTATTTT
>TRBV7-6|TRBJ2-3|TRBD2|-
CASSSRLAGGSDTQYF
TGTGCCAGCAGCTCCCGACTGGCGGGGGGGTCAGATACGCAGTATTTT
>TRBV6-1|TRBJ1-1|-|-
CASSEGWEGVNTEAFF
TGTGCCAGCAGTGAAGGTTGGGAGGGCGTGAACACTGAAGCTTTCTTT
>TRBV7-9|TRBJ1-2|-|-
CASSVGPRAYGYTF
TGTGCCAGCAGCGTGGGCCCGAGGGCCTATGGCTACACCTTC
>TRBV28|TRBJ1-2|-|-
CASSPTSGHTGGYTF
TGTGCCAGCAGCCCAACGTCGGGACACACGGGTGGCTACACCTTC
>TRBV27|TRBJ2-1|TRBD2|few
CASNAGGWFDEQFF
TGTGCCAGCAATGCGGGGGGTTGGTTTGATGAGCAGTTCTTC
>TRBV4-1|TRBJ2-3|-|-
CASSQEGPPDTQYF
TGCGCCAGCAGCCAAGAGGGGCCGCCGGATACGCAGTATTTT
>TRBV28|TRBJ1-3|TRBD1|-
CASRGPGTGGGNTIYF
TGTGCCAGCAGAGGTCCCGGGACAGGGGGCGGAAACACCATATATTTT
>TRBV19|TRBJ2-1|TRBD2|-
CASSIERGGSPFF
TGTGCCAGTAGTATAGAGCGGGGGGGAAGTCCGTTCTTC
>TRBV2|TRBJ1-5|-|-
CASRYRDYDQPQHF
TGTGCCAGCAGGTACCGGGATTACGATCAGCCCCAGCATTTT
>TRBV7-9|TRBJ2-1|-|-
CASITLPHKEELNEQFF
TGTGCCAGCATCACCCTCCCACACAAAGAGGAACTCAATGAGCAGTTCTTC
>TRBV2|TRBJ2-7|-|-
CASTGAGDEQYF
TGTGCCAGCACGGGGGCGGGAGACGAGCAGTACTTC
>TRBV5-1|TRBJ2-6|-|-
CASSPQAGANVLTF
TGCGCCAGCAGCCCTCAGGCGGGGGCCAACGTCCTGACTTTC
>TRBV27|TRBJ1-2|-|-
CASSPRVQIYGYTF
TGTGCCAGCAGTCCCAGGGTACAGATCTATGGCTACACCTTC
>TRBV5-6|TRBJ2-7|TRBD2|-
CASSFSLAGGLYEQYF
TGTGCCAGCAGCTTCAGTCTAGCGGGGGGGCTTTACGAGCAGTACTTC
>TRBV5-5|TRBJ1-5|-|-
CASSLGALSNQPQHF
TGTGCCAGCAGCTTGGGGGCTTTAAGCAATCAGCCCCAGCATTTT
>TRBV12-3/TRBV12-4|TRBJ1-1|-|-
CASSLYGNTEAFF
TGTGCCAGCAGTTTATACGGGAACACTGAAGCTTTCTTT
>TRBV5-1|TRBJ1-4|-|once
CASSLGGRGEKLFF
TGCGCCAGCAGCTTGGGAGGTAGAGGTGAAAAACTGTTTTTT
>TRBV18|TRBJ2-7|TRBD1|-
CASSPPTGGGRYEQYF
TGTGCCAGCTCACCACCGACAGGGGGCGGGCGCTACGAGCAGTACTTC
>TRBV9|TRBJ2-2|-|-
CASSAQAGDPGELFF
TGTGCCAGCAGCGCCCAAGCAGGGGACCCCGGGGAGCTGTTTTTT
>TRBV2|TRBJ2-7|TRBD2|-
CASRGGTSGAHEQYF
TGTGCCAGCAGGGGGGGGACTAGCGGTGCCCACGAGCAGTACTTC
>TRBV6-2/TRBV6-3|TRBJ2-7|TRBD2|-
CASSYSQTSGSYEQYF
TGTGCCAGCAGTTACTCCCAAACTAGCGGATCCTACGAGCAGTACTTC
>TRBV7-9|TRBJ2-1|-|-
CASSLAGVSYNEQFF
TGTGCCAGCAGCTTAGCCGGGGTCTCCTACAATGAGCAGTTCTTC
>TRBV27|TRBJ2-3|-|-
CASSLYQGKEYF
TGTGCCAGCAGTTTATATCAGGGGAAGGAGTATTTT
>TRBV27|TRBJ2-2|-|-
CASTKKRVRGADTGELFF
TGTGCCAGCACAAAGAAACGGGTAAGGGGCGCGGACACCGGGGAGCTGTTTTTT
>TRBV29-1|TRBJ2-5|-|-
CSVTGQQETQYF
TGCAGCGTTACCGGACAGCAAGAGACCCAGTACTTC
>TRBV25-1|TRBJ1-3|-|-
CASSELTVSGNTIYF
TGTGCCAGCAGTGAATTGACAGTCTCTGGAAACACCATATATTTT